This T cell receptor beta chain is drawn from a study of cytomegalovirus exposure and HLA in healthy donors (dated by TCRdb to between 2016 and 2019). Some background on the complete study: An earlier analysis of around 600 of the donors reported approximately 270 Gb of sequence data and 120 million or so unique TCR beta sequences from 150 million to 200 million T cells. An early release covering 550 to 700 HLA-typed donors comprised roughly 300 gigabases of sequencing data and 65 million to 100 million unique TCR sequences. The genetic ancestry cluster associated with self-reported Caucasian donors included 81% of the 398 genotyped donors. The study was designed to test whether signatures of past pathogen exposure could be identified by cataloging public T cell receptors. The study used immunosequencing to profile the T cell repertoires of 666 subjects and linked those repertoires to cytomegalovirus serostatus. Besides the first cohort of roughly 640 subjects, a separate validation cohort made up of roughly 120 different subjects was used. The study combined high-throughput TCR immunosequencing, statistical association of individual TCRs with disease status, and machine learning to predict cytomegalovirus infection status. In a later analysis, previously published TCR beta repertoires from several hundred donors were re-analyzed and high-resolution HLA genotyping was added so that TCR occurrence patterns could be studied. Rather than drawing on any new phenotypic data, the later analysis identified candidate immune exposures from TCR beta sequences and the way those sequences occurred across donors. To decide whether each TCR beta V gene segment behaved as functional or pseudogenic, an earlier analysis of 587 of the donors relied on high-throughput TCR beta sequencing. Alongside the repertoire data, information on donor age, sex, ethnicity and CMV serostatus was compiled. Genome-wide SNP genotypes for about three fifths of the roughly 700 donors were used in a later genetic analysis, which treated that subset as a discovery cohort. All discovery cohort repertoires had been generated on a single sequencing platform. HLA typing included class I and class II loci at four-digit resolution. Typing coverage varied by locus: about 620-630 donors for A, B, C, DRB1 and DQB1; approximately 500 for DQA1; nearly 610 for DPA1; under 490 for DPB1. Roughly five DR-DQ haplotypes were handled as single units for association and clustering because linkage in the cohort was strong. Across some 400 genotyped donors of the cohort, an average of 235,054 unique TCR beta nucleotide sequences per donor were sequenced, and approximately 17% of those sequences were non-productive.

The cohort consisted of 650 to 850 healthy bone marrow donors. At the time of sampling, every cohort member was nominally healthy, though immune exposures that went unrecorded were likely present. The donor was CMV seronegative and was included in the group of 352 seronegative cohort members. A peripheral blood sample was collected from each donor, and TCR beta sequencing was performed on peripheral blood mononuclear cells. Genomic DNA was extracted from the blood cell samples with the Qiagen DNeasy Blood Extraction Kit. General study outcomes and caveats: V-gene and J-gene trimming of TCR beta chains was associated with a missense DCLRE1C variant in a later genetic analysis, and the association was replicated in an independent cohort. According to a later genetic analysis, donors in an Asian-associated ancestry cluster had fewer N-insertions in productive TCRs than the approximately 690-donor mean. The 87-base-pair reads could not distinguish some IMGT-functional V segments, including TRBV6-2 and TRBV6-3, so those segments were excluded. In a later analysis, HLA-associated TCR beta chains were found to be more clonally expanded and to have lower generation probabilities than equally common non-associated chains. A cluster of highly shared sequence variants was judged likely to represent a technical artifact of the sequencing pipeline. A later analysis found that most CMV-associated TCR beta chains appeared HLA-restricted, with HLA associations seemingly driven largely by CMV exposure. HLA typing was unavailable for some donors at each locus, so association tests used only the typed subset. Most TCR sequences were observed very rarely across donors, whereas some public TCRs were present in many individuals. A further reported finding was that TCR beta sequences accurately predicted the HLA-A and HLA-B alleles for most subjects in the first cohort. Presence/absence analyses assumed roughly uniform sequencing depth across donors, an assumption that may not hold. Specific HLA alleles were associated with 15,000 to 20,000 TCR beta sequences at a false discovery rate of 0.05 in a later analysis. When HLA alleles, especially DR and DQ, strongly co-occurred, TCR associations were difficult to assign to individual alleles. According to a later analysis, parvovirus B19, influenza, CMV and Epstein-Barr virus appeared linked to several top co-occurrence clusters. Linkage disequilibrium might explain the correlated functional status among segregating V segments, but an unknown experimental factor could not be ruled out. The cohort was sequenced for TCR beta chains only, and without alpha or paired-chain data the features that could be detected were limited. According to a later analysis, TCR association rates differed among HLA loci, with DRB1 alleles showing the most associated TCRs and HLA-C alleles showing the fewest. It was suggested by the authors that the approach could potentially be generalized to other disease states and immunological phenotypes. For the cohort, immune exposure information was limited to CMV serostatus. In vitro tests confirmed that a few of the cytomegalovirus-associated TCR beta chains recognize cytomegalovirus antigens. Because counts were too low, 15 to 20 rarely observed V segments, including chromosome 9 orphons, were excluded from the earlier analysis of 587 of the donors. In both the original and validation cohorts, the classifier was reported to diagnose cytomegalovirus status with high specificity and sensitivity. In an earlier analysis of some 500 of the donors, most TCR beta V segments appeared in productive rearrangements about 87% or about 30% of the time, broadly matching IMGT annotations. A total of 150 to 200 TCR beta chains were listed by the study as associated with cytomegalovirus.

The method behind the library was the immunoSEQ multiplex PCR assay. The multiplex PCR relied on a mix of 60 forward primers for TCR Vbeta segments and 13 reverse primers for TCR Jbeta segments. The CDR3 region of rearranged TCR beta genes was amplified from genomic DNA with a multiplex PCR assay. The amplified TCR beta libraries were sequenced on the Illumina HiSeq System as 87-base-pair reads. The published analysis was carried out like this. Across the 500 to 700 repertoires, a later analysis counted 80 million or so unique TCR beta chains, 8.5 million to 12 million of which were shared by at least two donors. Raw reads were error-corrected and collapsed into unique sequences with a nearest-neighbor algorithm that merged closely related sequences to remove PCR and sequencing errors. V, D and J gene segments were assigned by aligning CDR3 sequences to IMGT reference sequences. For a sequence to be retained, a match of at least six nucleotides to both a V gene segment and a J gene segment was required. A rearrangement counted as productive if the CDR3 had no stop codons and remained in frame with V and J, and every other rearrangement counted as non-productive. CDR3 was defined by IMGT convention, running from the second conserved V-encoded cysteine to the conserved J-encoded phenylalanine. In an earlier analysis of roughly 580 of the donors, sequences lacking an unambiguous match to a single V gene segment were excluded. In an earlier analysis of 587 of the donors, V segments were called functional above 56.7% productive rearrangements and were called segregating when the between-donor standard deviation exceeded 5%. A statistical classification framework was built to diagnose cytomegalovirus status from the catalog of TCR beta chain sequences. A later analysis assigned V and J genes by comparing TCR nucleotide sequences with IMGT/GENE-DB human TR gene sequences. Using the TCRdist pipeline, a later analysis assigned CDR3 sequences along with most-parsimonious VDJ recombination scenarios. In a later analysis, each TCR beta chain was defined by its CDR3 amino acid sequence together with its V-gene family, and reads lacking a unique V-gene family were excluded. As a way to deal with suspected cross-contamination and a sequencing artifact, a later analysis dropped approximately 590 nucleotide sequences that were highly shared and had low generation probability. For each public chain, a later analysis derived a clonal expansion index from normalized ranks of inferred template counts within each repertoire. In a later analysis, generation probabilities were computed using a VDJ recombination model fitted to out-of-frame rearrangements, and the results were checked against IGoR. Hypergeometric tests were used in a later analysis to score TCR-TCR, TCR-HLA and TCR-CMV co-occurrence, with a repertoire-size bias correction applied to the TCR pairs. In a later analysis, false discovery rates were estimated by permuting HLA or CMV assignments 20 times. In a later analysis, co-occurring TCRs were grouped using DBSCAN, with TCRdist sequence similarity added in when clustering inside HLA-allele-positive subsets. Repertoires with fewer than 30,000 or more than 120,000 public chains were left out of co-occurrence clustering, as were about five repertoires with anomalous nucleotide sharing. Not all clones reach the TCRdb copy of this immuneACCESS table, which keeps in-frame sequences only. Checked studies attribute under half of the gap to unresolved V genes and leave the rest unexplained. V, J and clone size are taken as reported in that table, and D and trimming were inferred from the DNA itself. In all, the sample holds about 120,000 clones, and approximately 78% of those were seen once. In total, the top ten clones hold approximately 6.5% of the sample.

This clone has only a few counts. This clone's antigen is unknown. Per-base qualities were not stored, and no clone one base away is much larger. CDR1 and CDR2 were assigned from the germline V gene as SGHRS and YFSETQ. V loses 4 bases of germline sequence and J loses 3 bases, and the interval between the two ends is 14 bases. Inclusive of the bounding cysteine and phenylalanine, the CDR3 is 14 residues long. Only the CDR3 region is kept as DNA, spanning 42 bases read in frame from base 1. The chain couples TRBV5-1 to TRBJ2-7, and perhaps TRBD1 as D gene, on 6 matching bases. Source material: PBMCs. This sequence originates from a woman aged 35 to 49 in good health and CMV-seronegative. The CDR3 has the sequence CASSPQGSGYEQYF. The nucleotide sequence is given as TGCGCCAGCAGCCCCCAGGGGTCGGGCTACGAGCAGTACTTC.